Listed below are T cell receptor beta chains from one sample, sequenced in a study of shared clonotypes between healthy human individuals. Only in-frame clones appear in the TCRdb table, and some are missing; sequencing was by immunoSEQ multiplex PCR. The sample carries about 510,000 clones, 90% to 96% recorded once. Sequencing input: naive CD4+ T cells sorted from blood. Receptor source: a woman aged 25-40 years in good health. Each CDR3 is given with its conserved first and last residue. The D gene is left open where the match is weak. Clone size appears in some rows only: once, few, many, or a class for an expanded clone.

J gene: TRBJ2-2
V gene: TRBV5-6
clone size: few
D gene: TRBD2
CDR3 length: 15
CDR3 DNA: TGTGCCAGCAGCCCCGTTCTAGCGGTGGCCGGGGAGCTGTTTTTT
CDR3 protein: CASSPVLAVAGELFF

J gene: TRBJ2-1
V gene: TRBV18
clone size: .
D gene: .
CDR3 length: 15
CDR3 DNA: TGTGCCAGCTCACCGAACTCCGGGTCCAACAATGAGCAGTTCTTC
CDR3 protein: CASSPNSGSNNEQFF

J gene: TRBJ2-5
V gene: TRBV7-9
clone size: .
D gene: .
CDR3 length: 13
CDR3 DNA: TGTGCCAGCAGCTTAGGGGGACCTGAGACCCAGTACTTC
CDR3 protein: CASSLGGPETQYF

J gene: TRBJ1-1
V gene: TRBV7-9
clone size: .
D gene: .
CDR3 length: 15
CDR3 DNA: TGTGCCAGCAGCTTAGTCGGAGGGATAAACACTGAAGCTTTCTTT
CDR3 protein: CASSLVGGINTEAFF

J gene: TRBJ1-5
V gene: TRBV27
clone size: .
D gene: TRBD1
CDR3 length: 15
CDR3 DNA: TGTGCCAGCAGGATTCGGACAGGGGGTAATCAGCCCCAGCATTTT
CDR3 protein: CASRIRTGGNQPQHF

J gene: TRBJ2-7
V gene: TRBV2
clone size: .
D gene: TRBD1
CDR3 length: 15
CDR3 DNA: TGTGCCAGCAGTGCCCGGGACAGGGGGGCCTACGAGCAGTACTTC
CDR3 protein: CASSARDRGAYEQYF

J gene: TRBJ1-6
V gene: TRBV9
clone size: once
D gene: .
CDR3 length: 15
CDR3 DNA: TGTGCCAGCAGCGAGAAGGGTTCGGATAATTCACCCCTCCACTTT
CDR3 protein: CASSEKGSDNSPLHF

J gene: TRBJ2-5
V gene: TRBV7-3
clone size: .
D gene: TRBD1
CDR3 length: 15
CDR3 DNA: TGTGCCAGCAGCTTAGACAGGGGGCAATCGGGGACCCAGTACTTC
CDR3 protein: CASSLDRGQSGTQYF

J gene: TRBJ2-3
V gene: TRBV2
clone size: .
D gene: .
CDR3 length: 14
CDR3 DNA: TGTGCCAGCCGCCCCGGGGGGCGCACAGATACGCAGTATTTT
CDR3 protein: CASRPGGRTDTQYF

J gene: TRBJ2-7
V gene: TRBV5-6
clone size: .
D gene: TRBD1
CDR3 length: 13
CDR3 DNA: TGTGCCAGCAGAAGGACAGGGAACTACGAGCAGTACTTC
CDR3 protein: CASRRTGNYEQYF

J gene: TRBJ1-2
V gene: TRBV19
clone size: .
D gene: .
CDR3 length: 14
CDR3 DNA: TGTGCCAGTAGCCCCCTCCGGGACGGCTATGGCTACACCTTC
CDR3 protein: CASSPLRDGYGYTF

J gene: TRBJ1-5
V gene: TRBV7-8
clone size: .
D gene: .
CDR3 length: 14
CDR3 DNA: TGTGCCAGCAGCTTAGGGTCAGGGAACCAGCCCCAGCATTTT
CDR3 protein: CASSLGSGNQPQHF

J gene: TRBJ2-3
V gene: TRBV15
clone size: .
D gene: TRBD1
CDR3 length: 14
CDR3 DNA: TGTGCCACCGCCCGGGACAGGGGATCAAATACGCAGTATTTT
CDR3 protein: CATARDRGSNTQYF

J gene: TRBJ2-2
V gene: TRBV2
clone size: .
D gene: .
CDR3 length: 15
CDR3 DNA: TGTGCCAGCAGTGACCAGGGAGTCGACACCGGGGAGCTGTTTTTT
CDR3 protein: CASSDQGVDTGELFF

J gene: TRBJ2-1
V gene: TRBV5-1
clone size: .
D gene: TRBD1
CDR3 length: 14
CDR3 DNA: TGCGCCAGCAGCTTGCCCGACAGGGGCAATGAGCAGTTCTTC
CDR3 protein: CASSLPDRGNEQFF

J gene: TRBJ2-5
V gene: TRBV5-1
clone size: .
D gene: TRBD1
CDR3 length: 13
CDR3 DNA: TGCGCCAGCAGCTTCGGACAGGGAGGGACCCAGTACTTC
CDR3 protein: CASSFGQGGTQYF

J gene: TRBJ2-7
V gene: TRBV7-9
clone size: .
D gene: .
CDR3 length: 17
CDR3 DNA: TGTGCCAGCAGCTTAGACGGGAAACACCAAGACTCCTACGAGCAGTACTTC
CDR3 protein: CASSLDGKHQDSYEQYF

J gene: TRBJ2-7
V gene: TRBV2
clone size: .
D gene: TRBD2
CDR3 length: 14
CDR3 DNA: TGTGCCAGCCTAGCGGGAGGGACAACCTACGAGCAGTACTTC
CDR3 protein: CASLAGGTTYEQYF